The TCR beta chain described here comes from a study of blood T cells in healthy people across ages. The germline CDR1 and CDR2 sequences are LGHNT and FRNRAP. CDR3 length: 13 residues. V lost 5 bases and J 4 bases, leaving 11 bases between the germline ends. Next came a second PCR, run for about 7 to 12 cycles, which used a sample-barcoded 5' primer along with a J-beta primer mix. Each cDNA was tagged by a template-switch adaptor containing 12 random nucleotides. TCRdb re-analysed the 5' RACE reads in MiXCR, keeping a single row per CDR3 protein. The sample yields more than 600,000 distinct CDR3 sequences, 20% to 30% seen once. The data were also submitted as part of a second study, on T cells of mothers and their children.

Source material: blood. The chain links TRBV12-5 to TRBJ2-5; a weak D match, TRBD2 (6 bases). The sequence came from a boy aged 10-17 years in good health. The CDR3 is CASGLGLRETQYF. CDR3 DNA sequence: TGTGCTAGTGGTCTGGGACTGAGAGAGACCCAGTACTTC.